This passage covers 15 T cell receptor beta chains from one sample sequenced in a study of blood T cell repertoires in COVID-19 (dated by TCRdb to between 2020 and 2021). The method was the immunoSEQ multiplex PCR assay. The source is immuneACCESS, and TCRdb retained only in-frame sequences with V and J called. Part of the clones is not carried over; for the studies checked, unresolved V genes explain less than half of this, and the remainder is unexplained. For this sample the table gives 220,000 or so clones, of which approximately 90% were detected only once. The ten largest clones represent roughly 3% of the sample. The sequencing sample was made of PBMCs or T cells enriched from blood (not recorded which). The origin of the receptors is a woman aged 18 to 35 in a cohort exposed to, infected with or recovered from COVID-19 (not recorded which).

This chain links TRBV5-6 with TRBJ1-2, with D possibly being TRBD1 (6 bases). CDR1 SGHDT and CDR2 YYEEEE come from the germline V gene. V was pared by 5 bases and J by 4 bases, with 12 bases between. This CDR3 is 13 amino acids long. This chain's CDR3 is CASSRQEAYGYTF. The DNA for the CDR3 is TGTGCCAGCAGTAGACAGGAGGCCTATGGCTACACCTTC. Full variable domain (missing parts from reference TRBV5-6 and TRBJ1-2): DAGVTQSPTHLIKTRGQQVTLRCSPKSGHDTVSWYQQALGQGPQFIFQYYEEEERQRGNFPDRFSGHQFPNYSSELNVNALLLGDSALYLCASSRQEAYGYTFGSGTRLTVV.

J is TRBJ1-4 and V is TRBV27; D perhaps matches TRBD1 (5 bases). The V and J ends lost 2 bases and 8 bases respectively, with 15 bases between them. The CDR3 totals 15 residues. From germline, CDR1 is MNHEY and CDR2 SMNVEV (reference sequence). CDR3: CASSLRPGFAEKLFF. In nucleotides, the CDR3 is TGTGCCAGCAGTTTACGCCCAGGGTTTGCGGAAAAACTGTTTTTT.

This chain links TRBV11-3 with TRBJ2-7; TRBD1 might be the D (5 bases). Germline assignment: CDR1 SGHNT and CDR2 YENEEA. Trimming removed 2 bases at V and 3 bases at J, with 11 bases between. CDR3 length: 14 amino acids. The CDR3 reads CASSLLARDYEQYF. The CDR3 coding sequence is TGTGCCAGCAGCTTACTGGCCAGGGACTACGAGCAGTACTTC.

This sequence joins TRBV11-2 and TRBJ2-3; TRBD2 agrees at 10 bases. The germline CDR1 and CDR2 sequences are SGHAT and FQNNGV. The V segment lost 5 bases and the J segment 4 bases; nucleotides outside the gene matches: 9. The CDR3 is 16 residues long. CDR3 sequence reads: CASSPLLAGVADTQYF. The CDR3 DNA follows: TGTGCCAGCAGCCCCCTCCTAGCGGGGGTGGCAGATACGCAGTATTTT.

This chain links TRBV7-8 with TRBJ2-1; 8 positions match TRBD2. Germline values: CDR1 SGHVS, CDR2 FQNEAQ. Unmatched junction bases numbered 11, after V lost 0 bases and J lost 10 bases. The CDR3 loop spans 16 amino acids. CDR3 protein: CASSLAEGLGFLEQFF. CDR3 coding DNA: TGTGCCAGCAGCTTAGCGGAGGGACTAGGCTTCTTGGAGCAGTTCTTC.

V gene TRBV2 combines with J gene TRBJ1-2; D ambiguous. The CDR3 has 12 amino acids. Per the germline V gene, CDR1 is SNHLY and CDR2 is FYNNEI. V lost 3 bases and J lost 7, with 9 bases in between. CDR3 DNA sequence: TGTGCCAGCAGTGAGAGGGTTGGTGGCTACACCTTC. Translating it yields CASSERVGGYTF.

The chain couples TRBV7-8 to TRBJ2-5; 7 nucleotides align to TRBD1. Germline CDR1 is SGHVS and CDR2 is FQNEAQ. V lost 5 bases to trimming and J lost 0 bases; unmatched junction nucleotides: 3. This CDR3 is built from 14 residues. The CDR3 DNA reads as TGTGCCAGCAGCAAGGGGGCGTACCAAGAGACCCAGTACTTC. Residues: CASSKGAYQETQYF.

The chain combines TRBV10-3 with TRBJ1-2, with 12 positions matching TRBD1. Germline CDR1 is ENHRY and CDR2 is SYGVKD. Germline trimming cut 3 bases from V and 7 bases from J; bases unmatched to any gene: 6. The CDR3 has 15 residues. The CDR3 region has the DNA TGTGCCATCAGTGAAGGGACAGGGGGCGCGGGTGGCTACACCTTC. Its translation: CAISEGTGGAGGYTF.

The chain joins TRBV6-5 to TRBJ1-5, with no clear D. CDR3 length: 15 amino acids. CDR1 is MNHEY and CDR2 is SVGAGI in the germline V gene. V was cut by 2 bases and J by 5 bases, with 13 bases left in between. This chain's CDR3 is CASSYPRWTYQPQHF. Written as DNA, the CDR3 is TGTGCCAGCAGTTACCCCAGATGGACTTATCAGCCCCAGCATTTT.

The V gene is TRBV30, the J gene TRBJ1-2; D uncertain. This CDR3 has 15 residues. Trimming took 2 bases from V and 0 from J, leaving 13 bases between them. CDR1 GTSNPN and CDR2 SVGIG come from the germline V gene (reference sequence). CDR3 in DNA: TGTGCCTGGAGTCCCGACGTCCTAGCTAACTATGGCTACACCTTC. Protein: CAWSPDVLANYGYTF.

The chain joins TRBV6-6 to TRBJ1-6; TRBD1 aligns across 8 bases. Germline V gene data show CDR1 as MNHNY and CDR2 as SVGAGI (reference sequence). Trimming took 4 bases from V and 7 from J; bases not matched to a gene: 9. This CDR3 is 16 amino acids long. CDR3 region: CASSFGGQGTNSPLHF. CDR3 nucleotides: TGTGCCAGCAGTTTCGGAGGACAGGGAACGAATTCACCCCTCCACTTT.

The rearrangement uses TRBV27 and TRBJ2-3; 11 bases are a match to TRBD2. There are 17 residues in the CDR3. The V gene end was trimmed by 5 bases and the J gene end by 2 bases; junction bases not matched to a gene: 9. Germline CDR1 is MNHEY and CDR2 is SMNVEV (reference sequence). CDR3 bases: TGTGCCAGCAGTCCCTACCTAGCGGGGGGCAACACAGATACGCAGTATTTT. It codes for CASSPYLAGGNTDTQYF.

The chain combines TRBV6-5 with TRBJ1-6, with 7 bases fitting TRBD1. Trimming took 4 bases from V and 5 from J; bases not matched to a gene: 5. Germline values: CDR1 MNHEY, CDR2 SVGAGI. CDR3 length: 15 amino acids. The CDR3 spells CASSLGQIDNSPLHF. In DNA, the CDR3 is TGTGCCAGCAGTTTGGGACAGATAGATAATTCACCCCTCCACTTT.

J is TRBJ2-7 and V is TRBV9; 7 bases fit TRBD1. The trim removed 4 bases at V and 6 bases at J, leaving 7 bases unmatched. CDR3 size: 13 residues. Per germline, CDR1 SGDLS and CDR2 YYNGEE. The CDR3 sequence is CASSFEGAREQYF. The CDR3 coding sequence is TGTGCCAGCAGCTTTGAGGGGGCGCGCGAGCAGTACTTC.

CDR3 amino acids: CASAPGQGYTEAFF. The CDR3 DNA is TGTGCCAGCGCTCCGGGACAGGGATACACTGAAGCTTTCTTT. The chain recombines TRBV5-4 with TRBJ1-1; 9 nucleotides line up with TRBD1. Germline assignment: CDR1 SGHNT and CDR2 YYREEE (reference sequence). V was pared by 7 bases and J by 3 bases, with 7 bases of the junction left unmatched. The CDR3 contains 14 residues.